Listed here is a single T cell receptor (beta chain). This specimen belongs to a study of blood T cell repertoires in COVID-19. Study-level information: Nucleic acid was either cDNA or gDNA, and it came from T cells, B-cell-depleted T cells, or PBMCs.

V shed 5 bases and J shed 6 bases, with 10 bases lying between them. In germline, CDR1 is SGHTA, CDR2 FQGNSA. The CDR3 totals 12 residues. Study processing details: Estimation of nucleated cell counts was performed using reference gene primer amplification. Generated by immunoSEQ multiplex PCR, the TCRdb table keeps only in-frame clones and is missing some. V, J and clone size are taken as reported in that table, and D and trimming were inferred from the DNA itself. The data hold about 180,000 clones, with approximately 85% observed a single time. The sequencing input was peripheral blood. This chain joins TRBV7-2 and TRBJ1-2, with D maybe TRBD1 (5 bases). This sequence was found in a woman at least 80 years old with acute or convalescent COVID-19. DNA for the CDR3: TGTGCCAGCAGCCTCGGGGGACATGGCTACACCTTC. Translating it yields CASSLGGHGYTF.